This T cell receptor beta chain appears in the sequencing data of a study of T cells in Graves' hyperthyroidism and ophthalmopathy. Comments on this clonotype: Its antigen remains unknown.

The CDR3 regions of TCR beta were amplified from RNA transcripts. HTBI primers were employed in a first-round RT-PCR of the TCR CDR3. TCRdb redid the calling of the multiplex PCR reads with MiXCR, one entry per CDR3 protein. The sample consists of about 380,000 distinct CDR3 sequences, under 20% of them appearing once. Germline V lookup: CDR1 PRHDT, CDR2 FYEKMQ (reference sequence). The CDR3 contains 15 residues. V gave up 5 bases and J gave up 8 bases, with 19 bases separating them. Study-level findings and limits: Ophthalmopathy was identified by the model a median about six months ahead of onset.

This receptor was obtained from a man between 18 and 29 years old with Graves' ophthalmopathy. The chain carries TRBV13 and TRBJ2-1; D is possibly TRBD2 (6 bases). Input material: blood. The CDR3 loop reads CASSPTGTPAYEQFF. In nucleotides, the CDR3 is TGTGCCAGCAGCCCTACCGGGACTCCCGCCTATGAGCAGTTCTTC.